A selection of T cell receptor beta chains follows, all from one sample in a study of cytomegalovirus exposure and HLA in healthy donors. This table comes from immunoSEQ multiplex PCR, and its TCRdb copy is limited to in-frame clones, with some not included. The repertoire holds fewer than 250,000 clones, with over 75% as singletons. The source material was PBMCs. The receptors come from a man between 18 and 35 years old in good health and CMV-seronegative. The CDR3 runs from the conserved cysteine through the conserved F or W. D genes are given only for firm matches. Some rows mark clone size as missing; the rest say once, few, many or name a class of expanded clone.

>TRBV27|.|.|TRBJ2-2
CASSTSQGLGGELFF
TGTGCCAGCAGCACAAGCCAGGGGTTAGGCGGGGAGCTGTTTTTT
>TRBV7-9|.|.|TRBJ2-3
CASSPDSYTQYF
TGTGCCAGCAGCCCCGACAGTTATACGCAGTATTTT
>TRBV7-2|.|TRBD1|TRBJ2-7
CASSLVGTGAHEQYF
TGTGCCAGCAGCTTAGTGGGGACAGGGGCCCACGAGCAGTACTTC
>TRBV30|few|TRBD1|TRBJ2-5
CAWSHARTNRGQETQYF
TGTGCCTGGAGTCACGCCCGGACAAACAGGGGGCAAGAGACCCAGTACTTC
>TRBV6-6|few|.|TRBJ2-7
CASSQMTGTSYEQYF
TGTGCCAGCAGTCAAATGACAGGGACTTCCTACGAGCAGTACTTC
>TRBV15|few|TRBD1|TRBJ2-2
CATSRGGQRGRGGELFF
TGTGCCACCAGCAGAGGAGGTCAGAGGGGGCGCGGCGGGGAGCTGTTTTTT
>TRBV19|.|.|TRBJ2-2
CASSISDTGELFF
TGTGCCAGTAGTATTTCTGACACCGGGGAGCTGTTTTTT
>TRBV19|.|TRBD1|TRBJ1-4
CASTQGARSNEKLFF
TGTGCCAGTACCCAGGGGGCGCGGTCTAATGAAAAACTGTTTTTT
>TRBV27|.|TRBD1|TRBJ1-5
CASRTTGGRFVLNQPQHF
TGTGCCAGCAGGACGACAGGGGGCCGCTTTGTCCTAAATCAGCCCCAGCATTTT
>TRBV5-4|.|TRBD1|TRBJ2-1
CASSLYVTGAYNEQFF
TGTGCCAGCAGCTTGTATGTGACAGGGGCCTACAATGAGCAGTTCTTC
>TRBV25-1|.|TRBD1|TRBJ2-7
CASRGTARTYEQYF
TGTGCCAGCAGAGGGACAGCCCGAACCTACGAGCAGTACTTC
>TRBV5-1|.|TRBD2|TRBJ2-1
CASSLAVIAGSDEQFF
TGCGCCAGCAGCTTGGCCGTAATAGCGGGAAGCGATGAGCAGTTCTTC
>TRBV6-1|.|TRBD1|TRBJ1-2
CASSDTPQGVDGYTF
TGTGCCAGCAGTGACACTCCACAGGGGGTGGATGGCTACACCTTC
>TRBV7-2|.|.|TRBJ2-2
CASSLQRLNTGELFF
TGTGCCAGCAGCTTACAGCGGCTGAACACCGGGGAGCTGTTTTTT
>TRBV7-9|.|TRBD2|TRBJ2-1
CAILSGSGYNEQFF
TGTGCCATCCTTAGCGGGAGTGGCTACAATGAGCAGTTCTTC
>TRBV10-3|.|.|TRBJ2-3
CAISDGGEAPFTDTQYF
TGTGCCATCAGTGACGGCGGGGAAGCCCCATTCACAGATACGCAGTATTTT
>TRBV18|.|TRBD2|TRBJ2-7
CASSPLLAGHGGSYEQYF
TGTGCCAGCTCACCATTACTAGCGGGGCATGGAGGTTCCTACGAGCAGTACTTC
>TRBV7-8|few|TRBD1|TRBJ2-5
CASSLALWGQRFQETQYF
TGTGCCAGCAGCTTAGCGCTGTGGGGACAGAGATTCCAAGAGACCCAGTACTTC
>TRBV13|.|TRBD1|TRBJ2-1
CASSLDSNRGRYEQFF
TGTGCCAGCAGCTTAGACTCTAACAGGGGGCGCTATGAGCAGTTCTTC
>TRBV4-2|.|.|TRBJ1-1
CASSQARTGFSAEAFF
TGTGCCAGCAGCCAGGCCCGAACGGGTTTCAGCGCTGAAGCTTTCTTT
>TRBV6-5|.|.|TRBJ1-1
CASRKGELNTEAFF
TGTGCCAGCCGAAAGGGGGAATTGAACACTGAAGCTTTCTTT
>TRBV4-2|.|TRBD1|TRBJ1-4
CASSQDTGGSNEKLFF
TGTGCCAGCAGCCAAGATACAGGGGGCTCGAATGAAAAACTGTTTTTT
>TRBV15|few|TRBD2|TRBJ2-7
CATSRDVSGFLKSYEQYF
TGTGCCACCAGCAGAGATGTTAGCGGGTTCTTAAAATCATACGAGCAGTACTTC
>TRBV13|.|TRBD1|TRBJ1-2
CASSPPGRDRGLNYGYTF
TGTGCCAGCAGCCCACCGGGGCGCGACAGGGGGCTTAACTATGGCTACACCTTC
>TRBV2|.|TRBD2|TRBJ2-3
CASRSSGGSTDTQYF
TGTGCCAGCAGGTCTAGCGGGGGTAGCACAGATACGCAGTATTTT
>TRBV28|few|.|TRBJ1-3
CASSLSGAVSGNTIYF
TGTGCCAGCAGTTTATCAGGGGCGGTCTCTGGAAACACCATATATTTT
>TRBV27|.|.|TRBJ2-1
CASSPPLGDRSYNEQFF
TGTGCCAGCAGTCCACCGCTGGGAGACCGCTCCTACAATGAGCAGTTCTTC
>TRBV7-2|.|.|TRBJ2-3
CASSLVVRRTDTQYF
TGTGCCAGCAGCTTAGTTGTCAGGAGGACAGATACGCAGTATTTT
>TRBV4-3|.|.|TRBJ2-7
CASSQDRGTYEQYF
TGCGCCAGCAGCCAAGATCGGGGAACCTACGAGCAGTACTTC
>TRBV7-6|.|TRBD1|TRBJ1-2
CASSPGTGAVGYTF
TGTGCCAGCAGCCCGGGGACAGGGGCTGTTGGCTACACCTTC
>TRBV6-4|.|TRBD2|TRBJ2-1
CASSSSGLVNEQFF
TGTGCCAGCAGCTCTAGCGGGCTAGTCAATGAGCAGTTCTTC
>TRBV27|.|.|TRBJ1-2
CASSLIGGLNYGYTF
TGTGCCAGCAGTTTAATCGGGGGACTTAACTATGGCTACACCTTC
>TRBV14|.|.|TRBJ1-4
CASSPRGLGEKLFF
TGTGCCAGCAGCCCACGAGGGTTGGGTGAAAAACTGTTTTTT
>TRBV6-1|.|.|TRBJ2-7
CASSEYPGASYEQYF
TGTGCCAGCAGTGAATATCCAGGGGCCTCCTACGAGCAGTACTTC
>TRBV15|.|TRBD2|TRBJ2-1
CATRKEASGTVGNEQFF
TGTGCCACCAGGAAAGAGGCTAGCGGGACGGTTGGCAATGAGCAGTTCTTC
>TRBV9|.|.|TRBJ1-4
CASSPGTLYGNEKLFF
TGTGCCAGCAGCCCCGGGACACTTTACGGGAATGAAAAACTGTTTTTT
>TRBV7-6|once|.|TRBJ2-3
CASSFLPGTDTQYF
TGTGCCAGCAGCTTCCTTCCGGGTACAGATACGCAGTATTTT
>TRBV18|once|.|TRBJ1-1
CASSPLIDLGAGTEAFF
TGTGCCAGCTCACCCTTAATCGATTTGGGGGCAGGCACTGAAGCTTTCTTT
>TRBV2|.|.|TRBJ2-7
CASRGGLNYEQYF
TGTGCCAGCAGAGGGGGACTAAACTACGAGCAGTACTTC
>TRBV19|.|.|TRBJ2-3
CASSKYVPGTDTQYF
TGTGCCAGTAGTAAGTACGTCCCGGGCACAGATACGCAGTATTTT
>TRBV25-1|.|.|TRBJ2-7
CASSETGYEQYF
TGTGCCAGCAGTGAAACAGGTTACGAGCAGTACTTC
>TRBV7-2|once|TRBD1|TRBJ1-3
CASSLILGTVSGNTIYF
TGTGCCAGCAGCTTAATACTCGGGACAGTCTCTGGAAACACCATATATTTT
>TRBV7-2|.|.|TRBJ1-5
CASSDDRNQPQHF
TGTGCCAGCAGCGACGACAGAAATCAGCCCCAGCATTTT
>TRBV27|.|TRBD1|TRBJ1-1
CASSLRQGATEAFF
TGTGCCAGCAGTTTGCGTCAGGGGGCGACTGAAGCTTTCTTT
>TRBV11-3|.|TRBD2|TRBJ2-7
CASSSRAGVDEQYF
TGTGCCAGCAGCTCCAGGGCGGGAGTAGACGAGCAGTACTTC
>TRBV7-8|.|TRBD2|TRBJ2-3
CASSLDRTSPDTQYF
TGTGCCAGCAGCTTAGATAGGACTAGCCCAGATACGCAGTATTTT
>TRBV9|.|.|TRBJ2-2
CASSVAPRANTGELFF
TGTGCCAGCAGCGTAGCTCCTAGAGCGAACACCGGGGAGCTGTTTTTT
>TRBV7-4|.|.|TRBJ2-3
CASSLARITDTQYF
TGTGCCAGCAGCTTAGCGCGCATCACAGATACGCAGTATTTT
>TRBV13|.|.|TRBJ1-4
CASSFRRAGYNEKLFF
TGTGCTAGCAGCTTCAGGAGGGCAGGATATAATGAAAAACTGTTTTTT
>TRBV25-1|.|TRBD2|TRBJ2-1
CASSDRWSSGRIGNEQFF
TGTGCCAGCAGTGATAGGTGGAGTAGCGGGAGAATAGGGAATGAGCAGTTCTTC
>TRBV4-1|.|TRBD1|TRBJ1-2
CASNGQGTNYGYTF
TGCGCCAGCAATGGACAGGGGACTAACTATGGCTACACCTTC
>TRBV28|.|.|TRBJ1-5
CASSVNQPQHF
TGTGCCAGCAGCGTTAATCAGCCCCAGCATTTT
>TRBV19|.|.|TRBJ2-4
CASSIFGGGGPKNIQYF
TGTGCCAGTAGTATATTTGGGGGAGGTGGGCCCAAAAACATTCAGTACTTC
>TRBV6-6|few|.|TRBJ2-7
CASSFSMTDSYEQYF
TGTGCCAGCAGTTTCAGTATGACAGACTCCTACGAGCAGTACTTC
>TRBV2|.|.|TRBJ2-2
CASSYRGADTGELFF
TGTGCCAGCAGCTATCGGGGGGCCGACACCGGGGAGCTGTTTTTT
>TRBV5-1|.|.|TRBJ2-5
CASRQALTDAYATQYF
TGCGCCAGCAGACAAGCGCTGACAGATGCGTACGCGACCCAGTACTTC
>TRBV30|.|.|TRBJ1-1
CAWSMQGYTEAFF
TGTGCCTGGAGTATGCAGGGTTACACTGAAGCTTTCTTT
>TRBV5-5|.|TRBD2|TRBJ2-5
CASSAGLADGETQYF
TGTGCCAGCAGCGCCGGACTAGCGGACGGGGAGACCCAGTACTTC
>TRBV13|.|TRBD1|TRBJ1-4
CASSTATGTGMGEKLFF
TGTGCCAGCAGCACCGCTACCGGGACAGGGATGGGTGAAAAACTGTTTTTT
>TRBV7-9|.|.|TRBJ2-2
CASSFGGSSFTGELFF
TGTGCCAGCAGCTTCGGGGGATCGTCGTTCACCGGGGAGCTGTTTTTT